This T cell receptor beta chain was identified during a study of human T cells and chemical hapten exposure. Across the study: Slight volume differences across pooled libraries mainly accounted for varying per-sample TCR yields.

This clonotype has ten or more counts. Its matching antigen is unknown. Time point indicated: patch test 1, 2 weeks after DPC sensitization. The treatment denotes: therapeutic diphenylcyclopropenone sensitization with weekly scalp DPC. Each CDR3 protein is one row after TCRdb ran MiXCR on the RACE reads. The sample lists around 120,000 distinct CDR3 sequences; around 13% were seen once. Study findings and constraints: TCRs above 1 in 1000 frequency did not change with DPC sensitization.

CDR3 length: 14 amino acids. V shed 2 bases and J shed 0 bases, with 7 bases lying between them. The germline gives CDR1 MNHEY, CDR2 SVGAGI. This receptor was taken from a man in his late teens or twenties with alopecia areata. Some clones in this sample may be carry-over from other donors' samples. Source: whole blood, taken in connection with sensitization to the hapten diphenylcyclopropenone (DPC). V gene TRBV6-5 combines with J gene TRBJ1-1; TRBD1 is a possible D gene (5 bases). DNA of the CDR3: TGTGCCAGCAGTTACGGGGGGGTGAACACTGAAGCTTTCTTT. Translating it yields CASSYGGVNTEAFF.